This T cell receptor beta chain was obtained from a study of blood T cell repertoires in COVID-19. Here immunoSEQ multiplex PCR was the method, and the copy in TCRdb shows in-frame clones only, minus some. The table shows more than 50,000 clones, with roughly four fifths occurring only once. The V and J ends lost 5 bases and 3 bases, in that order; junction bases with no gene match: 5. This CDR3 spans 17 amino acids. The V gene's germline CDR1 is SGHNT and CDR2 YENEEA. This TCR derives from a woman at least 80 years old with acute or convalescent COVID-19. The J gene is TRBJ2-6, the V gene TRBV11-3; the match to TRBD1 covers 12 bases. The sample comprised peripheral blood. The CDR3 is CASSPGTGGGGANVLTF. The CDR3 region has the DNA TGTGCCAGCAGCCCAGGGACAGGGGGCGGTGGGGCCAACGTCCTGACTTTC.